This T cell receptor beta chain was documented in a study of T cell repertoires in cytomegalovirus infection (dated by TCRdb to about 2019). Regarding the complete study: The HLA type of each donor mattered for the analysis, because public TCR beta signatures pointed to carriage of CMV infection along with the matching HLA type.

In its sample, this clonotype was seen many times. Which antigen it targets is not known. The record has no base qualities; no much larger clone is one base away. Results and caveats for the whole study, not just this receptor: Cumulative frequency of public TCR beta family members discriminated carriers of CMV infection plus the relevant HLA type in this cohort and an independent approximately 400-donor cohort. In the ex vivo response, HLA-C-restricted CMV-specific TCR beta clonotypes were dominant, and in two of eight donors the single most frequent clonotype came from this HLA-C-restricted group.

Sequencing was carried out with an Illumina HiSeq 1500. TCRdb passed the public sequencing reads through fastp at Q25 and MiXCR, retaining productive beta sequences. When rows share a CDR3 protein, they turn into one entry using the most common DNA and genes. Recorded for this sample are some 440,000 distinct CDR3 sequences; roughly 31% of them occurred a single time. The ten largest clones capture 12% to 15% of the sample. The sample consisted of PBMCs. This receptor was identified in a human donor in good health (CMV status not recorded). Some clones in this sample may be carry-over from other donors' samples.

DNA sequence: TGTGCCAGCAGTTCCTCCCCGGGACAGACACAAGAGACCCAGTACTTC. Translated, this is CASSSSPGQTQETQYF. This receptor chain uses TRBV12-3 or TRBV12-4 and TRBJ2-5; TRBD1 aligns with 7 central bases. Trimming accounts for 4 bases at V and 2 bases at J, while the number of junction bases matched to no gene is 10. The CDR3 runs 16 residues from the cysteine to the phenylalanine. The kept DNA is CDR3 alone, 48 bases in frame from the first base.